The 10 T cell receptor beta chains below were found in one sample sequenced in a study of shared clonotypes between healthy human individuals. Profiling relied on immunoSEQ multiplex PCR, and the TCRdb table lists in-frame clones only, not all of them. The top ten hold 0.39% of the sample, which has roughly 2.2 million clones, over 90% seen once. Sequenced material: naive CD4+ T cells from PBMCs. This sample's subset: CD45RA+ positively selected. These TCRs come from a man between 18 and 35 years old in good health. Some clones in this sample may be carry-over from other donors' samples.

The genes are TRBV30 and TRBJ2-7; 7 bases agree with TRBD2. Germline CDR1 reads GTSNPN; CDR2 reads SVGIG (reference sequence). The junction had 10 bases not matched to a gene; V was cut back by 2 bases and J by 6 bases. The CDR3 extends over 14 amino acids. CDR3 region: CAWSHTAGEGEQYF. The CDR3 region has the DNA TGTGCCTGGAGTCATACGGCGGGAGAGGGCGAGCAGTACTTC. Full variable domain (rest looked up from reference TRBV30 and TRBJ2-7): SQTIHQWPATLVQPVGSPLSLECTVEGTSNPNLYWYRQAAGRGLQLLFYSVGIGQISSEVPQNLSASRPQDRQFILSSKKLLLSDSGFYLCAWSHTAGEGEQYFGPGTRLTVT.

This chain's CDR3 is CASSEYGTGVTEAFF. The CDR3 DNA follows: TGTGCCAGCAGTGAATATGGGACAGGGGTAACTGAAGCTTTCTTT. The rearrangement links TRBV25-1 to TRBJ1-1, with TRBD1 matching over 10 bases. After removal of 0 bases from V and 5 bases from J, the junction contained 3 bases not matched to a gene. The CDR3 length is 15 residues. The germline V gene has CDR1 MGHDK and CDR2 SYGVNS.

The J gene is TRBJ2-2, the V gene TRBV18; D possibly uses TRBD1 or TRBD2 (6 bases each). V shed 3 bases and J shed 4 bases, with 15 bases lying between them. Germline V lookup: CDR1 KGHSH, CDR2 LQKENI. The CDR3 totals 16 residues. The CDR3 sequence: CASSPSEGEVTGELFF. The DNA of the CDR3 is TGTGCCAGCTCACCTTCGGAGGGGGAGGTCACCGGGGAGCTGTTTTTT.

The chain has TRBV6-5 and TRBJ1-2; D not resolved. CDR1 is MNHEY, CDR2 SVGAGI, per germline. Trimming left V 2 bases short and J 5 bases short, with 9 bases between. CDR3 length: 13 amino acids. CDR3 region: CASSYAGLYGYTF. The CDR3 DNA follows: TGTGCCAGCAGTTACGCCGGACTATATGGCTACACCTTC.

The chain has TRBV7-2 and TRBJ2-7; 8 nucleotides match TRBD1. This CDR3 region has 14 residues. Per the germline V gene, CDR1 is SGHTA and CDR2 is FQGNSA. J was trimmed by 5 bases and V by 0 bases; bases with no gene match: 3. CDR3 DNA sequence: TGTGCCAGCAGCTTAGCATGGACAGGGAACGAGCAGTACTTC. This translates into CASSLAWTGNEQYF.

This clone was detected a few times. The V gene is TRBV7-2, the J gene TRBJ1-1, with a possible D match to TRBD1 (6 bases). V was trimmed by 5 bases and J by 1 base, leaving 8 bases between them. This CDR3 region has 13 residues. CDR1 is SGHTA, CDR2 FQGNSA, per germline. Written as DNA, the CDR3 is TGTGCCAGCAGCAAGGACAGGAACACTGAAGCTTTCTTT. Encoded protein: CASSKDRNTEAFF.

This clone turned up a few times. This chain uses TRBV11-3 with TRBJ1-1; 8 bases agree with TRBD1. The CDR3 contains 13 residues. The V gene's germline CDR1 is SGHNT and CDR2 YENEEA. The ends lost 8 bases at V and 5 bases at J; junction bases unmatched: 7. The CDR3 region has the DNA TGTGCCAGCTCGGACAGGGATGGAACTGAAGCTTTCTTT. Encoded protein: CASSDRDGTEAFF. Full variable domain (missing parts from reference TRBV11-3 and TRBJ1-1): EAGVVQSPRYKIIEKKQPVAFWCNPISGHNTLYWYLQNLGQGPELLIRYENEEAVDDSQLPKDRFSAERLKGVDSTLKIQPAELGDSAVYLCASSDRDGTEAFFGQGTRLTVV.

Notes on this clone: The sample holds other DNA sequences that translate to the same CDR3. For the CDR3, the DNA is TGTGCCAGCAGCCCAGGGGGCTCGTCCTACGAGCAGTACTTC. Protein product: CASSPGGSSYEQYF. The rearrangement uses TRBV28 and TRBJ2-7, with 8 bases aligning to TRBD1. Germline V gene sequence: CDR1 MDHEN, CDR2 SYDVKM. This CDR3 has 14 amino acids. The J segment lost 1 base and the V segment lost 6 bases, leaving 5 bases of the junction unmatched.

The rearrangement joins TRBV2 to TRBJ1-1; possibly TRBD1 for D (6 bases). The V gene's germline CDR1 is SNHLY and CDR2 FYNNEI. Trimming left V 6 bases short and J 3 bases short, with 11 bases between. This CDR3 has 13 residues. The CDR3 loop reads CASRDYRDTEAFF. The DNA of the CDR3 is TGTGCCAGCAGGGATTACAGGGACACTGAAGCTTTCTTT.

V gene TRBV4-1 combines with J gene TRBJ2-5, with TRBD2 identical over 10 bases. Germline CDR1 MGHRA, CDR2 YSYEKL. The CDR3 has 18 amino acids. J was trimmed by 1 base and V by 0 bases; bases with no gene match: 8. The CDR3 coding sequence is TGCGCCAGCAGCCAAGAGGGATTCGGGACTAGCGCCCAAGAGACCCAGTACTTC. This gives the protein CASSQEGFGTSAQETQYF.